What follows are 31 T cell receptor beta chains derived from one specimen sequenced in a study of T cell changes during pregnancy in multiple sclerosis. The repertoire was sequenced with immunoSEQ multiplex PCR; TCRdb's copy has only in-frame clones and lacks some. Here the sample spans 75,000 to 95,000 clones, more than 85% being singletons. The specimen was peripheral blood, collected before pregnancy. These receptors were taken from a female donor with multiple sclerosis, enrolled in a pregnancy study.

The rearrangement links TRBV7-2 to TRBJ2-7; 12 bases agree with TRBD2. J lost 0 bases, V lost 1 base, and 1 base had no gene match. In germline, CDR1 is SGHTA, CDR2 FQGNSA. This CDR3 region has 16 residues. As DNA, the CDR3 is TGTGCCAGCAGCTTAGGACTAGCGGGGGCCTCCTACGAGCAGTACTTC. Its translation is CASSLGLAGASYEQYF. The full variable domain, with the rest looked up from reference TRBV7-2 and TRBJ2-7, is GAGVSQSPSNKVTEKGKDVELRCDPISGHTALYWYRQSLGQGLEFLIYFQGNSAPDKSGLPSDRFSAERTGGSVSTLTIQRTQQEDSAVYLCASSLGLAGASYEQYFGPGTRLTVT.

The V call is TRBV15, the J call TRBJ2-7; TRBD1 is a possible D gene (6 bases). Germline V gene lookup returns CDR1 LNHNV and CDR2 YYDKDF (reference sequence). Trimming took 3 bases from V and 5 from J, leaving 14 bases between them. CDR3 length: 14 amino acids. The CDR3 DNA is TGTGCCACCAGCAGGCGACAGGCCAAGGACGAGCAGTACTTC. It yields the protein CATSRRQAKDEQYF.

The rearrangement uses TRBV6-5 and TRBJ2-7; 12 bases align to TRBD2. This CDR3 contains 14 residues. After removal of 10 bases from V and 3 bases from J, the junction contained 7 bases not matched to a gene. CDR1 and CDR2 from the germline V gene are MNHEY and SVGAGI. CDR3 sequence (DNA): TGTGCCACTACACTAGCGGGGGGCCACTACGAGCAGTACTTC. This gives the protein CATTLAGGHYEQYF.

This clone came up once. This rearrangement joins TRBV6-5 to TRBJ1-4; the match to TRBD1 covers 7 bases. The germline gives CDR1 MNHEY, CDR2 SVGAGI. V was pared by 2 bases and J by 8 bases, with 11 bases of the junction left unmatched. This CDR3 has 16 amino acids. CDR3 DNA: TGTGCCAGCAGTTACAGTAAGGGGGCAGGATCCGAAAAACTGTTTTTT. Translation gives CASSYSKGAGSEKLFF.

The chain combines TRBV5-1 with TRBJ2-5; 7 nucleotides align to TRBD2. This CDR3 is 15 amino acids long. Trimming took 3 bases from V and 7 from J; bases not matched to a gene: 12. Germline CDR1 is SGHRS and CDR2 is YFSETQ. The DNA for the CDR3 is TGCGCCAGCAGCTCCGGACGGACGAAGCGGGGGACCCAGTACTTC. Encoded protein: CASSSGRTKRGTQYF.

The chain carries TRBV19 and TRBJ1-1; D not certain. The CDR3 has 14 residues. Germline V lookup: CDR1 LNHDA, CDR2 SQIVND (reference sequence). The V end lost 10 bases, the J end lost 0 bases, and 15 bases lay between the germline ends. The CDR3 region has the DNA TGTGCCACCAAGACAACAGTGATGAACACTGAAGCTTTCTTT. Its protein is CATKTTVMNTEAFF.

The V call is TRBV4-2, the J call TRBJ2-7; weak D call: TRBD2 (5 bases). Per germline, CDR1 LGHNA and CDR2 YNFKEQ. The CDR3 has 15 amino acids. V gave up 1 base and J gave up 1 base, with 11 bases separating them. The CDR3 loop is CASSQAGSASYEQYF. In DNA form, the CDR3 reads TGTGCCAGCAGCCAAGCGGGTAGCGCGTCCTACGAGCAGTACTTC.

The chain links TRBV19 to TRBJ2-1; no firm D call. The CDR3 length is 16 residues. Germline CDR1 LNHDA, CDR2 SQIVND (reference sequence). Trimming removed 3 bases at V and 6 bases at J, with 18 bases between. For the CDR3, the DNA is TGTGCCAGTAGTATTATGAGGCTAGAGGTACGCAATGAGCAGTTCTTC. This translates into CASSIMRLEVRNEQFF.

The V call is TRBV7-8, the J call TRBJ2-3, with D possibly TRBD1 on 6 matching bases. The CDR3 runs to 13 residues. Trimming took off 0 bases at V and 8 bases at J, with 9 bases between the two ends. Germline CDR1 and CDR2: SGHVS and FQNEAQ. The CDR3 reads CASSLAQGGTQYF. The CDR3 nucleotides are TGTGCCAGCAGCTTAGCACAGGGTGGTACGCAGTATTTT. Full variable domain (missing parts from reference TRBV7-8 and TRBJ2-3): GAGVSQSPRYKVAKRGQDVALRCDPISGHVSLFWYQQALGQGPEFLTYFQNEAQLDKSGLPSDRFFAERPEGSVSTLKIQRTQQEDSAVYLCASSLAQGGTQYFGPGTRLTVL.

V is TRBV10-1 and J is TRBJ2-1; maybe TRBD2 (7 bases). Trimming pared 6 bases from V and 2 bases from J, leaving 17 bases between. Germline CDR1 is WNHNN and CDR2 is SYGVQD (reference sequence). This CDR3 has 16 amino acids. The CDR3 region has the DNA TGCGCCAGCAGGCCGGGGGGCGCGCTGACCTACAATGAGCAGTTCTTC. Translating gives CASRPGGALTYNEQFF.

This chain joins TRBV6-5 and TRBJ1-1; possibly TRBD1 for D (5 bases). Looked up from germline, CDR1 is MNHEY and CDR2 is SVGAGI. The CDR3 has 12 amino acids. V shed 5 bases and J shed 6 bases, with 10 bases lying between them. CDR3 region: CASSPTTAEAFF. CDR3 nucleotide sequence: TGTGCCAGCAGTCCTACGACAGCTGAAGCTTTCTTT.

CDR3 region: CASSVRVNEQFF. The CDR3 DNA follows: TGTGCCAGCAGCGTCAGGGTCAATGAGCAGTTCTTC. This chain joins TRBV7-9 and TRBJ2-1; weak D call: TRBD1 (5 bases). Per germline, CDR1 SEHNR and CDR2 FQNEAQ (reference sequence). The CDR3 covers 12 residues. The V end was cut by 5 bases, the J end by 6 bases, with 8 bases between.

The chain joins TRBV29-1 to TRBJ1-1; tentatively, D is TRBD1 (5 bases). The CDR3 length is 13 residues. The germline gives CDR1 SQVTM, CDR2 ANQGSEA. The V gene lost 6 bases and the J gene lost 6 bases, with 17 bases spanning the gap. CDR3 nucleotides: TGCAGCGTAAAGCCCGTCCGGGGGGCTGAAGCTTTCTTT. Its protein is CSVKPVRGAEAFF.

This sequence joins TRBV7-8 and TRBJ1-3; no clear D. The germline CDR1 and CDR2 sequences are SGHVS and FQNEAQ. V lost 10 bases to trimming and J lost 0 bases, with 10 bases between them. The CDR3 totals 13 residues. The CDR3 protein is CATLHGSGNTIYF. CDR3 DNA sequence: TGTGCCACCCTTCACGGCTCTGGAAACACCATATATTTT.

The rearrangement uses TRBV7-3 and TRBJ2-7; the D gene is possibly TRBD2 (6 bases). V was cut by 1 base and J by 4 bases, with 14 bases left in between. This CDR3 comprises 15 residues. Germline CDR1 SGHTA, CDR2 FQGTGA. The CDR3 reads CASSLSAGPRYEQYF. The CDR3 DNA reads TGTGCCAGCAGCTTAAGCGCGGGACCCCGGTACGAGCAGTACTTC.

The genes are TRBV10-3 and TRBJ2-1, with TRBD1 matching 9 bases. Losses at the gene ends were 3 bases for V and 0 bases for J; bases not matched to a gene: 6. The CDR3 length is 17 residues. The V gene's germline CDR1 is ENHRY and CDR2 SYGVKD. DNA for the CDR3: TGTGCCATCAGTGATAAGGACAGGGGCCTCTCCTACAATGAGCAGTTCTTC. Translating gives CAISDKDRGLSYNEQFF.

V is TRBV2 and J is TRBJ2-7; tentatively, D is TRBD1 (6 bases). This CDR3 contains 15 residues. Germline V gene lookup returns CDR1 SNHLY and CDR2 FYNNEI. V shed 9 bases and J shed 2 bases, with 20 bases lying between them. CDR3 nucleotides: TGTGCCAGGACAAGAGGGCAGGGGCCCACCTACGAGCAGTACTTC. Protein: CARTRGQGPTYEQYF.

This chain connects TRBV6-6 to TRBJ2-7; 8 nucleotides match TRBD1. There are 14 residues in the CDR3. Germline CDR1 and CDR2: MNHNY and SVGAGI (reference sequence). V lost 6 bases and J lost 3; bases outside the gene matches: 7. CDR3 amino acids: CASRQGAGIYEQYF. The CDR3 coding sequence is TGTGCCAGCAGGCAGGGGGCCGGAATCTACGAGCAGTACTTC.

This rearrangement joins TRBV7-7 to TRBJ2-3; perhaps TRBD2 as D (7 bases). Per the germline V gene, CDR1 is SSHAT and CDR2 is FNYEAQ (reference sequence). There are 13 residues in the CDR3. V lost 4 bases and J 6 bases, leaving 11 bases between the germline ends. CDR3 protein: CASSYGGQDTQYF. CDR3 sequence (DNA): TGTGCCAGCAGCTACGGGGGGCAGGATACGCAGTATTTT.

The chain carries TRBV5-4 and TRBJ2-1; 14 nucleotides match TRBD2. The ends lost 3 bases at V and 8 bases at J; junction bases unmatched: 7. The germline gives CDR1 SGHNT, CDR2 YYREEE (reference sequence). The CDR3 has 16 residues. The CDR3, as DNA: TGTGCCAGCAGCTCTAGACTAGCGGGAGGGTCGGATGAGCAGTTCTTC. Protein sequence: CASSSRLAGGSDEQFF.

The chain employs TRBV2 and TRBJ2-3, with D unclear. This CDR3 contains 13 residues. Germline V CDR1 and CDR2: SNHLY, FYNNEI. V was clipped by 5 bases and J by 2 bases, with 8 bases between them. The CDR3 bases are TGTGCCAGCAGTAGCCGGTACACAGATACGCAGTATTTT. Residues: CASSSRYTDTQYF.

The chain links TRBV27 to TRBJ1-2, with 7 bases matching TRBD1. The CDR3 contains 12 residues. Germline CDR1 is MNHEY and CDR2 is SMNVEV (reference sequence). Trimming cost V 4 bases and J 7 bases; bases outside gene matches: 3. CDR3 sequence (DNA): TGTGCCAGCAGTTACGACAGGGTTGGCTACACCTTC. It encodes CASSYDRVGYTF.

The rearrangement joins TRBV21-1 to TRBJ2-7; no check of the table's D call, TRBD2, against the DNA was made. TRBV21-1 corresponds to a pseudogene. This CDR3 is 15 amino acids long. CDR3 protein: CASNTSGRASYEQYF. The DNA of the CDR3 is TGTGCCAGCAACACTAGCGGGAGGGCCTCCTACGAGCAGTACTTC.

The V and J genes are TRBV5-1 and TRBJ2-2, with D unclear. The CDR3 is 15 amino acids. Germline-derived CDR1 and CDR2 are SGHRS and YFSETQ. Trimming removed 3 bases from V and 10 bases from J, with 19 bases in between. The CDR3 is CASSSSRSGPEELFF. DNA of the CDR3: TGCGCCAGCAGCTCGAGTAGGTCTGGGCCGGAGGAGCTGTTTTTT.

The CDR3 DNA is TGTGCCAGCAGTTCTAGCCTACGCAATGAGCAGTTCTTC. Amino acids: CASSSSLRNEQFF. The rearrangement uses TRBV6-5 and TRBJ2-1, with TRBD2 as a possible D gene (5 bases). The CDR3 sequence is 13 residues long. Germline V gene data show CDR1 as MNHEY and CDR2 as SVGAGI. Trimming removed 4 bases from V and 6 bases from J, with 10 bases in between.

The chain joins TRBV6-6 to TRBJ2-7; tentatively, D is TRBD1 (6 bases). There are 15 residues in the CDR3. Trimming removed 2 bases from V and 1 base from J, with 12 bases in between. Germline V gene data show CDR1 as MNHNY and CDR2 as SVGAGI (reference sequence). The DNA for the CDR3 is TGTGCCAGCAGTTACGGCCAGGGGTGGTCCTACGAGCAGTACTTC. Translating it yields CASSYGQGWSYEQYF.

V is TRBV7-9 and J is TRBJ2-7; 9 nucleotides line up with TRBD2. The CDR3 has 13 amino acids. CDR1 and CDR2 (germline): SEHNR, FQNEAQ (reference sequence). V lost 8 bases and J lost 3; bases outside the gene matches: 5. CDR3 nucleotides: TGTGCCAGCGGACGGACTAGCGACTACGAGCAGTACTTC. Its protein product is CASGRTSDYEQYF.

V usage is TRBV13 and J usage is TRBJ2-7; TRBD2 matches 8 bases. Losses at the gene ends were 5 bases for V and 4 bases for J; bases not matched to a gene: 13. Germline CDR1 PRHDT, CDR2 FYEKMQ (reference sequence). This CDR3 comprises 16 residues. The CDR3: CASSLKGRGVMYEQYF. The DNA of the CDR3 is TGTGCCAGCAGCCTCAAGGGGCGGGGGGTCATGTACGAGCAGTACTTC.

Points on this clone: Within the sample, other DNA sequences also encode this same CDR3. The CDR3 is CASSLGGSPRNEQFF. The CDR3 coding sequence is TGTGCCAGCAGCCTCGGGGGGTCGCCCAGAAATGAGCAGTTCTTC. The V gene is TRBV27, the J gene TRBJ2-1; 7 bases map to TRBD2. Trimming removed 6 bases from V and 7 bases from J; junction bases left unmatched: 12. Germline CDR1 reads MNHEY; CDR2 reads SMNVEV (reference sequence). This CDR3 region has 15 residues.

The V call is TRBV11-3, the J call TRBJ2-7; no clear D gene. The CDR3 sequence is 14 residues long. Germline V gene data show CDR1 as SGHNT and CDR2 as YENEEA. Trimming removed 1 base at V and 5 bases at J, with 12 bases between. In DNA form, the CDR3 reads TGTGCCAGCAGCTTAGGAGGTTTCAGAGACGAGCAGTACTTC. Its protein is CASSLGGFRDEQYF.

The rearrangement joins TRBV10-3 to TRBJ2-1; D is perhaps TRBD2 (5 bases). CDR3 length equals 15 residues. From germline, CDR1 is ENHRY and CDR2 SYGVKD. V lost 2 bases and J 4 bases, leaving 12 bases between the germline ends. DNA of the CDR3: TGTGCCATCAGTGAGACCGACCGGGATTACAATGAGCAGTTCTTC. Translated, it gives CAISETDRDYNEQFF.